Listed below are T cell receptor beta chains from one sample, sequenced in a study of blood T cell repertoires in COVID-19. TCRdb's copy holds only in-frame clones and misses some; the assay was immunoSEQ multiplex PCR. The sample holds over 300,000 clones, about 90% seen once. Material for sequencing was peripheral blood. All receptors come from a man between 18 and 35 years old with active or convalescent COVID-19. Each CDR3 is given with its conserved first and last residue. D genes are given only for firm matches. The size of a clone is reported for some rows only, either as once, few or many, or as a class for expanded clones.

J,D,V,size,DNA,CDR3
TRBJ2-7,TRBD2,TRBV4-1,once,TGCGCCAGCAGCCCCCTTATAGGAGCGGGAGGCTACGAGCAGTACTTC,CASSPLIGAGGYEQYF
TRBJ1-6,-,TRBV6-5,few,TGTGCCAGCAGTAGGGGTTTAGATAATTCACCCCTCCACTTT,CASSRGLDNSPLHF
TRBJ2-1,TRBD1,TRBV19,-,TGTGCCAGTAGTATCGGGGTGGGCAGGGGGTCCGGCAATGAGCAGTTCTTC,CASSIGVGRGSGNEQFF
TRBJ1-1,-,TRBV6-2/TRBV6-3,-,TGTGCCAGCAGTTACACATTGGACAGGAACACTGAAGCTTTCTTT,CASSYTLDRNTEAFF
TRBJ2-7,-,TRBV5-1,-,TGCGCCAGCAGCTTAGGTTCAGGCCTATACGAGCAGTACTTC,CASSLGSGLYEQYF
TRBJ1-1,-,TRBV28,-,TGTGCCAGCAGTCTCGACCTCAGACAGATGAACACTGAAGCTTTCTTT,CASSLDLRQMNTEAFF
TRBJ2-3,-,TRBV6-2/TRBV6-3,-,TGTGCCAGCAGTTACACCGCCACGAAATCACTCACAGATACGCAGTATTTT,CASSYTATKSLTDTQYF
TRBJ1-5,-,TRBV19,once,TGTGCCAGTAGTATAGTCGGGACAAGCAATCAGCCCCAGCATTTT,CASSIVGTSNQPQHF
TRBJ1-1,TRBD1,TRBV13,-,TGTGCCAGCAGCCGGACAGGGCAGAACACTGAAGCTTTCTTT,CASSRTGQNTEAFF
TRBJ2-6,-,TRBV7-8,-,TGTGCCAGCAGCAGAGTCCCTGGAGGGGCCAACGTGCTGACTTTC,CASSRVPGGANVLTF